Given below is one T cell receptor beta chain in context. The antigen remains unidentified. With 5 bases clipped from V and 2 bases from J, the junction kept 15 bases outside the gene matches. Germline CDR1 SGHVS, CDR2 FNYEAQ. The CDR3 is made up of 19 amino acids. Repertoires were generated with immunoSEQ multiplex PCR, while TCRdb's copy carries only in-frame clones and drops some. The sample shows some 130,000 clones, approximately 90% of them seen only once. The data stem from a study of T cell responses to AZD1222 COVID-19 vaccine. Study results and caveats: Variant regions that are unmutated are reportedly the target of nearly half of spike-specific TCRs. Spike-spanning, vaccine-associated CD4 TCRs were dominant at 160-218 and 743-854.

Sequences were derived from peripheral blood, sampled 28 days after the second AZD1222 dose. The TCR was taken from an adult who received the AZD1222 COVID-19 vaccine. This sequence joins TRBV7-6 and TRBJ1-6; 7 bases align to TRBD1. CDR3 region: CASSTGPKQGRTYNSPLHF. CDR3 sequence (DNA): TGTGCCAGCAGCACCGGCCCAAAACAGGGGCGAACCTATAATTCACCCCTCCACTTT.